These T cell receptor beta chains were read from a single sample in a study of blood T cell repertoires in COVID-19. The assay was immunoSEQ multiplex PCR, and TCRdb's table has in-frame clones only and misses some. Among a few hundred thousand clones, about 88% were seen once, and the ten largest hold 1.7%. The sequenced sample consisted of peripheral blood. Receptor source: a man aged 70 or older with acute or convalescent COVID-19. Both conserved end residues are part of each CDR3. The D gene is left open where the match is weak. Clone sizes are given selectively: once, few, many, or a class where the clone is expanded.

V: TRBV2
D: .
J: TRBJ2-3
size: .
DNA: TGTGCCAGCCTCGCCGGGGGAGGCACAGATACGCAGTATTTT
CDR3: CASLAGGGTDTQYF

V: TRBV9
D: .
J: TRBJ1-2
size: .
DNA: TGTGCCAGCAGCGTAGAGGTAGGGGGTTATGGCTACACCTTC
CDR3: CASSVEVGGYGYTF

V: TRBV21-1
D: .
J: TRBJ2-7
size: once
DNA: TGTGCCAGCACCCCCCCCGGGACTAGCGGGAGTGGGTACGAGCAGTACTTC
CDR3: CASTPPGTSGSGYEQYF

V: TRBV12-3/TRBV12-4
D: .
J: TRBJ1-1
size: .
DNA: TGTGCCAGCAGTTCTTACACTGAAGCTTTCTTT
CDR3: CASSSYTEAFF

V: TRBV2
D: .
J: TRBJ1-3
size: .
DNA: TGTGCCAGCAGTGAAATGCGTTTTGGAAACACCATATATTTT
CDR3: CASSEMRFGNTIYF

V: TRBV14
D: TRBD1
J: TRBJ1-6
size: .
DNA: TGTGCCAGCAGCCCAGAGGGACAGAAGAATAATTCACCCCTCCACTTT
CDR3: CASSPEGQKNNSPLHF

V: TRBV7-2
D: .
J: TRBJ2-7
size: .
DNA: TGTGCCAGCAGCTCAGGGGTTTTCTACGAGCAGTACTTC
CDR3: CASSSGVFYEQYF

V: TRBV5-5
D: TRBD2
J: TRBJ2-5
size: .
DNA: TGTGCCAGCAGCTTGGGTGGACTAGCGGGAGTTAGGGAGACCCAGTACTTC
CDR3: CASSLGGLAGVRETQYF

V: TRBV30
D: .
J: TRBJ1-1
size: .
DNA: TGTGCCTGGACCCGAAGTTCGGTAAACACTGAAGCTTTCTTT
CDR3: CAWTRSSVNTEAFF

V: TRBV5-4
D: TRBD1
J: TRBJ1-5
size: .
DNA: TGTGCCAGCAGCTTCCCAGGGGGCAGTCAGCCCCAGCATTTT
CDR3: CASSFPGGSQPQHF

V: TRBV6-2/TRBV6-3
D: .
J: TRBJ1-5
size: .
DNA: TGTGCCAGCAGTTACTCGGGGACTTACAATCAGCCCCAGCATTTT
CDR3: CASSYSGTYNQPQHF

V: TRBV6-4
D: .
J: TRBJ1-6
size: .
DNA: TGTGCCAGCAGACCGGACAGCGTAGGGCCCTCACCCCTCCACTTT
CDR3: CASRPDSVGPSPLHF

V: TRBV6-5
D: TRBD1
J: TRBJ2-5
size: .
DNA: TGTGCCAGCAAGCGGGACAGGGGGCGAGAGACCCAGTACTTC
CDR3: CASKRDRGRETQYF

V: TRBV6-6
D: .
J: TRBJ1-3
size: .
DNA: TGTGCCAGCAGCCTAGACTCTGGAAACACCATATATTTT
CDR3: CASSLDSGNTIYF

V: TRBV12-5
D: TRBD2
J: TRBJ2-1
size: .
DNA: TGTGCTAGTGGTCTGGGACTAGCGGGAGGGATGGGGAATGAGCAGTTCTTC
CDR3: CASGLGLAGGMGNEQFF

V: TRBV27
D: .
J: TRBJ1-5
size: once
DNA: TGTGCCAGCAGTTTATCCAGAAATCAGCCCCAGCATTTT
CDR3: CASSLSRNQPQHF

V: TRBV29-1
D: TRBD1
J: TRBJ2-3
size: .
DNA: TGCAGCGGTGCCGCCGGGACAGGGGGCACAGATACGCAGTATTTT
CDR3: CSGAAGTGGTDTQYF

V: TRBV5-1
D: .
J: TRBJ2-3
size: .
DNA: TGCGCCAGCAGCTTGACAGGGCCTTTGGCCACAGATACGCAGTATTTT
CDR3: CASSLTGPLATDTQYF

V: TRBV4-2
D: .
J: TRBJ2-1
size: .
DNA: TGTGCCAGCAGCCAAGAGTGGCGGGATGGGTACAATGAGCAGTTCTTC
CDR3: CASSQEWRDGYNEQFF

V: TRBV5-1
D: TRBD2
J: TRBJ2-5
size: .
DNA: TGCGCCAGCAGCCCCGGGACTAGCGGGTCGAGGGGAGAGACCCAGTACTTC
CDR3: CASSPGTSGSRGETQYF

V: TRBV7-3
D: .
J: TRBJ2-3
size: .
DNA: TGTGCCAGCATACGGGATAGCACAGATACGCAGTATTTT
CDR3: CASIRDSTDTQYF

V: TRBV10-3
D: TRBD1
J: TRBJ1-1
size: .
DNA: TGTGCCATCAGGCCCGACAGGGGGCCAGGTGAAGCTTTCTTT
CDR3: CAIRPDRGPGEAFF